The 8 T cell receptor beta chains in this list originate from one sample, sequenced in a study of blood T cell repertoires in COVID-19. Produced via immunoSEQ multiplex PCR; TCRdb's table is partial and in-frame only. The sample contains about 350,000 clones, 85% to 90% of which appear only once. Sequencing used PBMCs or T cells enriched from blood (not recorded which). These receptors were taken from a woman in her 30s who had been exposed to COVID-19.

The V and J genes are TRBV28 and TRBJ2-7, with a tentative D call TRBD2 (5 bases). The CDR3 has 13 residues. V was trimmed by 6 bases and J by 2 bases, leaving 11 bases between them. The germline CDR1 and CDR2 sequences are MDHEN and SYDVKM. CDR3 bases: TGTGCCAGCAGAGTACACGGGGCCTACGAGCAGTACTTC. Its translation: CASRVHGAYEQYF.

The chain employs TRBV18 and TRBJ2-3; D remains ambiguous. This CDR3 is built from 13 residues. CDR1 KGHSH and CDR2 LQKENI come from the germline V gene. Trimming took off 2 bases at V and 3 bases at J, with 6 bases between the two ends. The DNA of the CDR3 is TGTGCCAGCTCACCAAGTAGTACAGATACGCAGTATTTT. As protein: CASSPSSTDTQYF.

This sequence joins TRBV19 and TRBJ2-2, with 8 bases matching TRBD1. From germline, CDR1 is LNHDA and CDR2 SQIVND (reference sequence). The CDR3 extends over 13 amino acids. Trimming took 6 bases from V and 4 from J; bases not matched to a gene: 1. CDR3 coding DNA: TGTGCCAGTAGCACAGGGGGCACCGGGGAGCTGTTTTTT. This translates into CASSTGGTGELFF.

This chain connects TRBV27 to TRBJ1-3; D perhaps matches TRBD1 (5 bases). V was shortened by 5 bases and J by 0 bases, with 14 bases between the two germline ends. CDR3 length equals 16 residues. Germline CDR1 is MNHEY and CDR2 is SMNVEV (reference sequence). This CDR3 is CASSQVGGGSGNTIYF. The CDR3 nucleotides read TGTGCCAGCAGTCAAGTGGGGGGAGGCTCTGGAAACACCATATATTTT.

The gene calls are TRBV6-2 or TRBV6-3 and TRBJ2-2; tentative D call: TRBD2 (6 bases). V lost 7 bases and J lost 1, with 16 bases in between. The CDR3 totals 16 residues. Germline CDR1 and CDR2: MNHEY and SVGEGT. The CDR3: CASTPGGAGNTGELFF. DNA for the CDR3: TGTGCCAGCACCCCCGGAGGAGCGGGGAACACCGGGGAGCTGTTTTTT.

This rearrangement joins TRBV11-3 to TRBJ2-1; 8 positions agree with TRBD2. This CDR3 is built from 14 residues. The trim removed 5 bases at V and 6 bases at J, leaving 6 bases unmatched. From germline, CDR1 is SGHNT and CDR2 YENEEA. In DNA, the CDR3 is TGTGCCAGCAGCACGGGACTAGGGGGCAATGAGCAGTTCTTC. This codes for CASSTGLGGNEQFF. The whole variable domain, remainder taken from reference TRBV11-3 and TRBJ2-1, is EAGVVQSPRYKIIEKKQPVAFWCNPISGHNTLYWYLQNLGQGPELLIRYENEEAVDDSQLPKDRFSAERLKGVDSTLKIQPAELGDSAVYLCASSTGLGGNEQFFGPGTRLTVL.

The CDR3 protein is CASPRGTTPYEQYF. The CDR3 DNA reads TGTGCCAGCCCCCGGGGGACTACTCCCTACGAGCAGTACTTC. V usage is TRBV2 and J usage is TRBJ2-7; the match to TRBD2 covers 7 bases. Germline V gene lookup returns CDR1 SNHLY and CDR2 FYNNEI. CDR3 size: 14 residues. V lost 8 bases, J lost 2 bases, and 9 bases stayed unmatched. Filled out from reference TRBV2 and TRBJ2-7, the complete variable domain reads EPEVTQTPSHQVTQMGQEVILRCVPISNHLYFYWYRQILGQKVEFLVSFYNNEISEKSEIFDDQFSVERPDGSNFTLKIRSTKLEDSAMYFCASPRGTTPYEQYFGPGTRLTVT.

The chain recombines TRBV11-3 with TRBJ2-7; 7 positions match TRBD1. The CDR3 totals 15 residues. V trimming: 0 bases; J trimming: 0 bases; junction bases outside the gene matches: 2. Germline-derived CDR1 and CDR2 are SGHNT and YENEEA. CDR3 in amino acids: CASSLEGDSSYEQYF. Here the CDR3 DNA reads TGTGCCAGCAGCTTAGAGGGGGACAGCTCCTACGAGCAGTACTTC.